Below are 5 T cell receptor beta chains sequenced from a single sample in a study of breast tumors, draining lymph nodes, adjacent tissues. TCRdb used MiXCR to reprocess the multiplex PCR reads, holding one entry per CDR3 protein. The sample contains tens of thousands of distinct CDR3 sequences, around 52% of which appear only once. The sequencing input was breast tumor tissue. All receptors come from a female donor with breast cancer. Some clones in this sample may be carry-over from other donors' samples.

There are many counts of this clonotype. The J gene is TRBJ2-1, the V gene TRBV11-3; TRBD2 is a possible D gene (6 bases). The CDR3 extends over 15 amino acids. Per germline, CDR1 SGHNT and CDR2 YENEEA. Between the trimmed V and J ends, which lost 5 bases and 7 bases, there was a span of 18 bases. CDR3 loop: CASSPQSGSQNEQFF. DNA of the CDR3: TGTGCCAGCAGCCCCCAGTCCGGGAGTCAAAATGAGCAGTTCTTC.

The gene calls are TRBV19 and TRBJ1-2, with D possibly TRBD1 on 6 matching bases. The CDR3 contains 14 residues. The V end lost 5 bases, the J end lost 0 bases, and 10 bases lay between the germline ends. In germline, CDR1 is LNHDA, CDR2 SQIVND (reference sequence). CDR3 region: CASSSDRTNYGYTF. CDR3 DNA sequence: TGTGCCAGTAGTTCCGACAGGACTAACTATGGCTACACCTTC.

V is TRBV6-5 and J is TRBJ2-1; the D is unclear. Germline CDR1 MNHEY, CDR2 SVGAGI. Trimming removed 5 bases at V and 1 base at J, with 9 bases between. The CDR3 loop spans 14 amino acids. The CDR3 here is CASSKGWSYNEQFF. The CDR3 DNA reads as TGTGCCAGCAGTAAAGGGTGGTCCTACAATGAGCAGTTCTTC.

This clonotype was detected only a few times. The chain recombines TRBV6-5 with TRBJ1-6, with TRBD1 identical over 8 bases. V dropped 8 bases and J dropped 6; count of bases not matched to a gene: 9. Germline CDR1 reads MNHEY; CDR2 reads SVGAGI. This CDR3 has 15 amino acids. Here the CDR3 reads CASSPGQEINSPLHF. As DNA, the CDR3 is TGTGCCAGCTCCCCGGGACAGGAGATTAATTCACCCCTCCACTTT.

This clonotype turned up a few times. This chain uses TRBV7-2 with TRBJ2-6; no clear D gene. Germline values: CDR1 SGHTA, CDR2 FQGNSA. Trimming pared 5 bases from V and 3 bases from J, leaving 2 bases between. The CDR3 sequence is 12 residues long. CDR3 residues: CASSRGANVLTF. The CDR3 DNA is TGTGCCAGCAGCCGTGGGGCCAACGTCCTGACTTTC.